This T cell receptor (beta chain) is drawn from a study of response to subunit inactivated influenza vaccine. Study results and caveats: That few new T cells are recruited by each seasonal influenza vaccination was the authors' suggestion.

To note about this clonotype: The antigen is not known.

Trimming stripped 1 base from V and 6 bases from J, with 13 bases between. Germline CDR1 SNHLY, CDR2 FYNNEI. The CDR3 has 15 amino acids. TCRdb reprocessed the RT-PCR reads with MiXCR, giving one entry per CDR3 protein. Altogether under 800,000 distinct CDR3 sequences are present, roughly 13% being singletons, with the ten largest covering roughly 6.4%. The chain uses TRBV2 and TRBJ2-1, with D unresolved. The sequence derives from a man in his fifties or sixties who received an inactivated influenza vaccine. The specimen comprised PBMCs from blood, sampled around 15 days before vaccination. The CDR3 DNA is TGTGCCAGCAGTGAAGGCCAGACATGGGGCAATGAGCAGTTCTTC. Its protein is CASSEGQTWGNEQFF. Based on the CDR3 plus reference TRBV2 and TRBJ2-1, the full variable domain is EPEVTQTPSHQVTQMGQEVILRCVPISNHLYFYWYRQILGQKVEFLVSFYNNEISEKSEIFDDQFSVERPDGSNFTLKIRSTKLEDSAMYFCASSEGQTWGNEQFFGPGTRLTVL.